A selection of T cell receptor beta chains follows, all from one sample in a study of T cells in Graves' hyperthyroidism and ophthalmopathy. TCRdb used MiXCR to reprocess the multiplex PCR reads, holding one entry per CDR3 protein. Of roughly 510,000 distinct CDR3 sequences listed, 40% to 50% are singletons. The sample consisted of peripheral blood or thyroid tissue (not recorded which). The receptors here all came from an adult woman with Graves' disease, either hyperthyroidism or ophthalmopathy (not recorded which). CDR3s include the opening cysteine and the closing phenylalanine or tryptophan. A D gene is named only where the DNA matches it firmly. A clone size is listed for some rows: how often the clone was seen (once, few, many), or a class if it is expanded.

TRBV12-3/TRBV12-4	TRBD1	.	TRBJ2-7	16	TGTGCCAGCAGTTTATCATCAGGGGGCGGTATCTACGAGCAGTACTTC	CASSLSSGGGIYEQYF
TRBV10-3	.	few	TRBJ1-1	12	TGTGCCATCAGTGGGCGGTCGAAGGAAGCTTTCTTT	CAISGRSKEAFF
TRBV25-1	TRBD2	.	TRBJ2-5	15	TGTGCCAGCAGCCGACCGAGACTAGCTCAAGAGACCCAGTACTTC	CASSRPRLAQETQYF
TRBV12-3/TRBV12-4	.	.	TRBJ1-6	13	TGTGCCAGCAGTGTGGACACAGATTCACCCCTCCACTTT	CASSVDTDSPLHF
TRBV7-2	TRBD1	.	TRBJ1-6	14	TGTGCCAGCAGCTTCCGGACAGGGGATTCACCCCTCCACTTT	CASSFRTGDSPLHF
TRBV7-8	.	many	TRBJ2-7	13	TGTGCCAGCAGCCGTGACTATACCTACGAGCAGTACTTC	CASSRDYTYEQYF
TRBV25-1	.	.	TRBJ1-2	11	TGTGCCAGCAGTTCTTCAGGGAGGTACACCTTC	CASSSSGRYTF
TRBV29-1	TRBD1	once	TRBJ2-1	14	TGCAGCGTTGAAGGCAGGGGGTCATTCAATGAGCAGTTCTTC	CSVEGRGSFNEQFF
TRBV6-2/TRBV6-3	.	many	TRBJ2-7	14	TGTGCCAGCAGTTCCCCCTTCCGCTCCTACGAGCAGTACTTC	CASSSPFRSYEQYF
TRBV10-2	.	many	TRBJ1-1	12	TGCGCCAGCAGTGAAGCTCTCAGGGCAGCTTTCTTT	CASSEALRAAFF
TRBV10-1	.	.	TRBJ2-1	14	TGCGCCAGCAGCGAAACTAGGCGTTGGGATGAGCAGTTCTTC	CASSETRRWDEQFF
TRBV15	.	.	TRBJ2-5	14	TGTGCCACCGCGGTAGGGAATGAAAAAGAGACCCAGTACTTC	CATAVGNEKETQYF
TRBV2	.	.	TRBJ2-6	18	TGTGCCAGCAGTGGGTCGGTGGCCCACCGCTCTGGGGCCAACGTCCTGACTTTC	CASSGSVAHRSGANVLTF
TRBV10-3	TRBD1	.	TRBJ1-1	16	TGTGCCATCAGCCAAGGGACAGGGGGATTCGACACTGAAGCTTTCTTT	CAISQGTGGFDTEAFF
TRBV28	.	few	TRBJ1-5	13	TGTGCCAGCAGCCCTGACGGTACTAAGCCCCAGCATTTT	CASSPDGTKPQHF
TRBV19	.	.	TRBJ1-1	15	TGTGCCAGCGCCCGACACGAGACTGGCAGCACTGAAGCTTTCTTT	CASARHETGSTEAFF
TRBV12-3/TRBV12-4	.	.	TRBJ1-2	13	TGTGCCAGCAGTTTACGACAATCATCTGGCTACACCTTC	CASSLRQSSGYTF
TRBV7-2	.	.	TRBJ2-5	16	TGTGCCAGCAGCTTAGCGGGGCAGGGAAGAGGGAAGACCCAGTACTTC	CASSLAGQGRGKTQYF
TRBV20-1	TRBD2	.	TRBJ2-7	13	TGCAGTGCTAGGCCTAGCGGGCGGAACGAGCAGTACTTC	CSARPSGRNEQYF
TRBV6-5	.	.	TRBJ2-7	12	TGTGCCATCGAAGGGCCTAACTACGAGCAGTACTTC	CAIEGPNYEQYF
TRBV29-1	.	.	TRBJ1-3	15	TGCAGCGCCCTAAAGGATGGGGTGTCAGGAGACACCATATATTTT	CSALKDGVSGDTIYF
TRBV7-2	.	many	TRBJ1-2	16	TGTGCCAGCAGCTTAGATACCCAGCTAGCTAACTATGGCTACACCTTC	CASSLDTQLANYGYTF
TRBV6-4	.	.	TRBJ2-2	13	TGTGCCAGCAGTGAAGGGGGTCGCGGGGAGCTGTTTTTT	CASSEGGRGELFF
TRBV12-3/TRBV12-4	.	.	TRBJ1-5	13	TGTGCCAGCAGTGACGGCCGAAATCAGCCCCAGCATTTT	CASSDGRNQPQHF
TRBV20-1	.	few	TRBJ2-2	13	TGCAGTGCTTATACCCGGGACACCGGGGAGCTGTTTTTT	CSAYTRDTGELFF